The sequence of this TCR beta chain was determined in a study of cytomegalovirus exposure and HLA in healthy donors. A multiplex PCR was run with 60 Vbeta primers and 13 Jbeta primers. Under the authors' procedure: Unique TCR beta chains totaled roughly 80 million in a later count, with approximately 11 million of them shared. TCRdb's table, derived via immunoSEQ multiplex PCR, lists solely in-frame clones and lacks some. The D gene and trimming were derived from the DNA, and the V and J assignments and clone size from that table. The sample yields some 120,000 clones, 75% to 85% seen once. Germline V gives CDR1 LGHNA, CDR2 YSLEER. Trimming cost V 0 bases and J 7 bases; bases outside gene matches: 7. The CDR3 is 15 amino acids.

The sequencing sample was made of PBMCs. This receptor was taken from a man in his forties or fifties in good health and CMV-seronegative. This chain joins TRBV4-3 and TRBJ2-3; 7 nucleotides match TRBD1. The DNA for the CDR3 is TGCGCCAGCAGCCAAGACAGACAGGGTGGGCATACGCAGTATTTT. Protein sequence: CASSQDRQGGHTQYF.